This TCR beta chain comes out of a study of T cell responses to AZD1222 COVID-19 vaccine. A remark on this clone: Antigen specificity is unknown.

The assay was immunoSEQ multiplex PCR, and TCRdb's table has in-frame clones only and misses some. The sample holds 85,000 to 95,000 clones, roughly 89% seen once. CDR3 length: 18 residues. The study's findings and limits: Elevations in Spike-specific TCR breadth and depth followed administration of two AZD1222 doses.

The origin of this receptor is an adult in good health. V is TRBV7-5 and J is TRBJ1-4; the DNA was not used to check the table's D call, TRBD1. TRBV7-5 is a pseudogene segment. Sequenced material: peripheral blood, taken on day 0 of AZD1222 vaccination. The CDR3, as DNA: TGTGCCAGAAGCTCCTCTCAATGGACAGGAGCAACTAATGAAAAACTGTTTTTT. Protein sequence: CARSSSQWTGATNEKLFF.